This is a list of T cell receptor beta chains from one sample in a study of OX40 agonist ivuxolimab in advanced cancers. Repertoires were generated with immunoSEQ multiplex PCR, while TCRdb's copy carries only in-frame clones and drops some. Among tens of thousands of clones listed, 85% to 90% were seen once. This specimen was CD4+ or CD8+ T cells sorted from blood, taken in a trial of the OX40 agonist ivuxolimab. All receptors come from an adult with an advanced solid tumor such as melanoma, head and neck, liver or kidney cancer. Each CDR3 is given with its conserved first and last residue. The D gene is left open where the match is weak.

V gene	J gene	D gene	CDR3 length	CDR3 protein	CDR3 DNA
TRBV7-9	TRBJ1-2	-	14	CASSLVRGTGGYTF	TGTGCCAGCAGCTTAGTCCGGGGAACGGGGGGCTACACCTTC
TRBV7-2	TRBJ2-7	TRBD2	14	CASSSISSGGEQYF	TGTGCCAGCAGCTCCATTTCTAGCGGCGGGGAGCAGTACTTC
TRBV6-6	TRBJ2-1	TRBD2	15	CASRRSGGEYNEQFF	TGTGCCAGCAGGCGAAGCGGGGGGGAATACAATGAGCAGTTCTTC
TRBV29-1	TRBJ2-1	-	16	CSVEDFTGLGYNEQFF	TGCAGCGTTGAAGATTTTACCGGCTTGGGGTACAATGAGCAGTTCTTC
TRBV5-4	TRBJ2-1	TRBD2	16	CASSFPSGTSGNEQFF	TGTGCCAGCAGTTTTCCCTCCGGGACTAGCGGGAATGAGCAGTTCTTC
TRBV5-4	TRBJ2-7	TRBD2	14	CASSLLGLADEQYF	TGTGCCAGCAGCCTCTTGGGACTAGCAGACGAGCAGTACTTC
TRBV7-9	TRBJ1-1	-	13	CASSLAENTEAFF	TGTGCCAGCAGCTTAGCCGAGAACACTGAAGCTTTCTTT
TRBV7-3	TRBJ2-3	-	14	CASSPGTYTDTQYF	TGTGCCAGCAGCCCCGGGACTTACACAGATACGCAGTATTTT
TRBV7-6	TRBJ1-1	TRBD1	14	CASSLGTGNTEAFF	TGTGCCAGCAGCTTAGGGACAGGGAACACTGAAGCTTTCTTT
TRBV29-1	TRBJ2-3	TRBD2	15	CSVASLAGGGNTQYF	TGCAGCGTTGCGTCCCTAGCGGGAGGTGGGAATACGCAGTATTTT
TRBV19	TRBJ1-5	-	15	CASPPEGRGGQPQHF	TGTGCCAGTCCCCCCGAGGGTAGGGGAGGGCAGCCCCAGCATTTT
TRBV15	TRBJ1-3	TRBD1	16	CATRRLGTGSGNTIYF	TGTGCCACCAGACGCCTAGGGACAGGATCTGGAAACACCATATATTTT
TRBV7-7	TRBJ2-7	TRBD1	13	CASSPGQGYEQYF	TGTGCTAGCAGCCCGGGACAGGGCTACGAGCAGTACTTC
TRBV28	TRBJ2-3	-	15	CASFPTGRGTDTQYF	TGTGCCAGCTTCCCGACAGGTCGAGGGACAGATACGCAGTATTTT
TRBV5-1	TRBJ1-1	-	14	CASRAGQSNTEAFF	TGCGCCAGCAGAGCCGGACAGTCGAACACTGAAGCTTTCTTT
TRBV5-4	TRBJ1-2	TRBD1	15	CASSIPGQGNYGYTF	TGTGCCAGCAGCATCCCGGGACAGGGGAACTATGGCTACACCTTC